The TCR beta chain under discussion was sequenced for a study of T cell responses to AZD1222 COVID-19 vaccine. Investigators merged groups given second doses at roughly 4 or roughly 12 weeks. Concerning this clone itself: Its antigen is not identified.

The CDR3 covers 14 residues. CDR1 and CDR2 (germline): MNHEY, SVGAGI. V lost 2 bases and J lost 4, with 11 bases in between. Sequenced by immunoSEQ multiplex PCR; TCRdb stores in-frame clones only, minus some. The table lists 180,000 or so clones, around 90% of them singletons. Regarding the study as a whole: Unmutated variant regions reportedly attract nearly half of all spike-specific TCRs.

This specimen was peripheral blood, taken 28 days after the second AZD1222 dose. The chain uses TRBV6-5 and TRBJ1-2; D is unresolved. This receptor was identified in an adult who received the AZD1222 COVID-19 vaccine. The CDR3, as DNA: TGTGCCAGCAGTTACCGGCAGACTGGCTATGGCTACACCTTC. Protein product: CASSYRQTGYGYTF.